The 16 T cell receptor beta chains presented below share a single source sample, sequenced in a study of blood T cell repertoires in COVID-19. Generated by immunoSEQ multiplex PCR, the TCRdb table keeps only in-frame clones and is missing some. In the table there are almost 80,000 clones, approximately 90% of which are singletons. Material for sequencing was peripheral blood. All receptors derive from a woman older than 75 with acute or convalescent COVID-19.

The CDR3 reads CASSEYRWATDTQYF. In nucleotides, the CDR3 is TGTGCCAGCAGTGAATACCGGTGGGCGACAGATACGCAGTATTTT. V and J are TRBV6-1 and TRBJ2-3; D gene unclear. Trimming pared 2 bases from V and 3 bases from J, leaving 12 bases between. Germline values: CDR1 MNHNS, CDR2 SASEGT. The CDR3 covers 15 residues.

The V and J genes are TRBV2 and TRBJ2-3; 10 nucleotides agree with TRBD2. This CDR3 region has 15 residues. The J segment lost 4 bases and the V segment lost 7 bases, leaving 8 bases of the junction unmatched. Germline V CDR1 and CDR2: SNHLY, FYNNEI. The CDR3, as DNA: TGTGCCAGCACCTTGGTAGCGGGAGGATCAGATACGCAGTATTTT. As protein: CASTLVAGGSDTQYF.

This clone showed up just a few times. The chain combines TRBV4-1 with TRBJ2-2; 7 positions match TRBD1. CDR1 and CDR2 from the germline V gene are MGHRA and YSYEKL. The CDR3 loop spans 14 amino acids. V lost 3 bases to trimming and J lost 6 bases; unmatched junction nucleotides: 4. The CDR3 DNA reads as TGCGCCAGCAGCCAGGGACAGACCCCCGGGGAGCTGTTTTTT. It specifies CASSQGQTPGELFF.

In this sample, this clone turned up once. The DNA of the CDR3 is TGTGCCAGCAGCACGGGGTTCAACACTGAAGCTTTCTTT. Translated: CASSTGFNTEAFF. The chain has TRBV5-4 and TRBJ1-1, with unresolved D. Trimming took off 4 bases at V and 2 bases at J, with 9 bases between the two ends. The CDR3 loop spans 13 amino acids. Per germline, CDR1 SGHNT and CDR2 YYREEE (reference sequence).

This clone occurred a few times. The chain carries TRBV10-3 and TRBJ1-2; D gene uncertain. The germline CDR1 and CDR2 sequences are ENHRY and SYGVKD. V gave up 0 bases and J gave up 8 bases, with 7 bases separating them. This CDR3 spans 12 amino acids. CDR3 region: CAISESRGGYTF. The DNA for the CDR3 is TGTGCCATCAGTGAGTCGCGAGGGGGCTACACCTTC.

The chain uses TRBV5-1 and TRBJ1-1; 11 nucleotides line up with TRBD1. V was clipped by 4 bases and J by 0 bases; unmatched bases: 8. Per germline, CDR1 SGHRS and CDR2 YFSETQ. This CDR3 has 17 amino acids. The CDR3 here is CASSARTGGPMNTEAFF. The CDR3 DNA sequence: TGCGCCAGCAGCGCAAGGACAGGGGGCCCCATGAACACTGAAGCTTTCTTT.

The gene calls are TRBV11-2 and TRBJ2-5; 8 bases map to TRBD2. J was trimmed by 1 base and V by 2 bases; bases with no gene match: 3. The CDR3 loop spans 15 amino acids. Germline V gives CDR1 SGHAT, CDR2 FQNNGV. CDR3 sequence: CASSLQRGSQETQYF. CDR3 bases: TGTGCCAGCAGCTTACAGCGGGGGAGCCAAGAGACCCAGTACTTC. Complete variable domain (other parts from reference TRBV11-2 and TRBJ2-5): EAGVAQSPRYKIIEKRQSVAFWCNPISGHATLYWYQQILGQGPKLLIQFQNNGVVDDSQLPKDRFSAERLKGVDSTLKIQPAKLEDSAVYLCASSLQRGSQETQYFGPGTRLLVL.

J is TRBJ1-4 and V is TRBV6-5, with TRBD1 identical over 12 bases. The V and J ends lost 7 bases and 7 bases, in that order; junction bases with no gene match: 7. CDR1 MNHEY and CDR2 SVGAGI come from the germline V gene. This CDR3 spans 15 amino acids. The CDR3 loop reads CASIGTGGLSEKLFF. In DNA, the CDR3 is TGTGCCAGCATAGGGACAGGGGGCTTAAGTGAAAAACTGTTTTTT.

The chain has TRBV5-1 and TRBJ2-6; D gene unclear. The germline V gene encodes CDR1 SGHRS and CDR2 YFSETQ. This CDR3 region has 16 residues. The V end lost 4 bases, the J end lost 1 base, and 12 bases lay between the germline ends. CDR3 nucleotide sequence: TGCGCCAGCAGCCCCCTTGATACTTCTGGGGCCAACGTCCTGACTTTC. Protein sequence: CASSPLDTSGANVLTF.

The gene calls are TRBV19 and TRBJ1-1; 9 nucleotides align to TRBD1. Germline V gives CDR1 LNHDA, CDR2 SQIVND (reference sequence). V shed 7 bases and J 6 bases; nucleotides not matched to a gene: 6. The CDR3 runs to 13 residues. Here the CDR3 DNA reads TGTGCCAGTATACCGGGACAGGGCTCTGAAGCTTTCTTT. The encoded protein is CASIPGQGSEAFF.

The chain is built from TRBV27 and TRBJ1-6, with D perhaps matching TRBD1 (6 bases). The CDR3 runs 13 residues. CDR1 MNHEY and CDR2 SMNVEV come from the germline V gene (reference sequence). Trimming took off 6 bases at V and 10 bases at J, with 13 bases between the two ends. For the CDR3, the DNA is TGTGCCAGCAGACCCCCCGGACAGTCACCCCTCCACTTT. Translation: CASRPPGQSPLHF.

This chain connects TRBV9 to TRBJ2-7; 7 positions match TRBD1. Germline loops: CDR1 SGDLS, CDR2 YYNGEE. J lost 3 bases, V lost 4 bases, and 1 base had no gene match. The CDR3 spans 12 residues. CDR3 sequence reads: CASSRDSYEQYF. The DNA of the CDR3 is TGTGCCAGCAGCCGGGACAGCTACGAGCAGTACTTC.

The rearrangement uses TRBV2 and TRBJ1-6, with D tentatively TRBD1 (6 bases). V shed 6 bases and J shed 3 bases, with 12 bases lying between them. CDR1 and CDR2 (germline): SNHLY, FYNNEI. The CDR3 is 15 residues long. The CDR3, as DNA: TGTGCCAGCAGACCGACAGGTTACTATAATTCACCCCTCCACTTT. It yields the protein CASRPTGYYNSPLHF.

This clone showed up just once. CDR3 amino acids: CASSLDSGIRGEQYF. In nucleotides, the CDR3 is TGTGCCAGCAGCTTAGATTCGGGGATCCGGGGGGAGCAGTACTTC. The chain joins TRBV11-2 to TRBJ2-7, with D tentatively TRBD2 (6 bases). Trimming cost V 0 bases and J 7 bases, with 16 bases left between them. Germline CDR1 SGHAT, CDR2 FQNNGV. There are 15 residues in the CDR3.

This chain joins TRBV5-1 and TRBJ1-6; TRBD1 matches at 7 bases. Germline V gene data show CDR1 as SGHRS and CDR2 as YFSETQ. There are 15 residues in the CDR3. V shed 6 bases and J 10 bases; nucleotides not matched to a gene: 13. The DNA for the CDR3 is TGCGCCAGCACCCCGAGGACGGCGACAGGGTCACCCCTCCACTTT. Translated: CASTPRTATGSPLHF. Looking up the rest from reference TRBV5-1 and TRBJ1-6 gives the full variable domain: KAGVTQTPRYLIKTRGQQVTLSCSPISGHRSVSWYQQTPGQGLQFLFEYFSETQRNKGNFPGRFSGRQFSNSRSEMNVSTLELGDSALYLCASTPRTATGSPLHFGNGTRLTVT.

The chain joins TRBV5-1 to TRBJ1-2; 8 bases match TRBD1. This CDR3 spans 14 amino acids. Germline loops: CDR1 SGHRS, CDR2 YFSETQ. The V segment lost 0 bases and the J segment 4 bases; nucleotides outside the gene matches: 2. CDR3 loop: CASSLDTGGYGYTF. Here the CDR3 DNA reads TGCGCCAGCAGCTTGGATACAGGGGGCTATGGCTACACCTTC.